The 7 T cell receptor beta chains given below trace back to one sample, sequenced in a study of cytomegalovirus exposure and HLA in healthy donors. 13 Jbeta primers and 60 Vbeta primers were used for the PCR. TCRdb's copy holds only in-frame clones and misses some; the assay was immunoSEQ multiplex PCR. The sample shows over 100,000 clones, approximately 80% of them seen only once. Sequencing was carried out using PBMCs. Every receptor here comes from a female donor in good health and CMV-seronegative.

This clone was detected a few times. In nucleotides, the CDR3 is TGTGCCAGTAGTATTCCTGCTTCCGGGATGAGAAAACTGTTTTTT. Protein product: CASSIPASGMRKLFF. The gene calls are TRBV19 and TRBJ1-4; unclear D gene. V dropped 3 bases and J dropped 10 bases, with 18 bases sitting between them. The CDR3 runs to 15 residues. Germline CDR1 and CDR2: LNHDA and SQIVND (reference sequence).

V and J are TRBV7-2 and TRBJ2-1, with D possibly TRBD2 on 7 matching bases. CDR1 is SGHTA and CDR2 is FQGNSA in the germline V gene. Trimming removed 5 bases at V and 10 bases at J, with 24 bases between. This CDR3 region has 16 residues. CDR3: CASSLTGGAWGGEQFF. The CDR3 DNA sequence: TGTGCCAGCAGCCTCACTGGGGGGGCTTGGGGAGGGGAGCAGTTCTTC.

This chain's CDR3 is CASSIGQSSDEQFF. CDR3 DNA: TGTGCCAGTAGTATAGGACAGTCTTCAGATGAGCAGTTCTTC. The chain couples TRBV19 to TRBJ2-1; perhaps TRBD1 as D (5 bases). Per germline, CDR1 LNHDA and CDR2 SQIVND (reference sequence). This CDR3 has 14 residues. The ends were cut back, 1 base at V and 8 bases at J, with 12 bases in the middle. The full variable domain, completed using reference TRBV19 and TRBJ2-1, is DGGITQSPKYLFRKEGQNVTLSCEQNLNHDAMYWYRQDPGQGLRLIYYSQIVNDFQKGDIAEGYSVSREKKESFPLTVTSAQKNPTAFYLCASSIGQSSDEQFFGPGTRLTVL.

Of note for this clone: Other DNA sequences in the sample encode the same CDR3. J is TRBJ2-2 and V is TRBV5-4; the match to TRBD1 covers 10 bases. The V gene end was trimmed by 3 bases and the J gene end by 4 bases; junction bases not matched to a gene: 3. Germline V gene lookup returns CDR1 SGHNT and CDR2 YYREEE (reference sequence). CDR3 length equals 15 residues. The CDR3 sequence: CASSWDRGGTGELFF. The CDR3 DNA reads as TGTGCCAGCAGCTGGGACAGGGGTGGCACCGGGGAGCTGTTTTTT. Together with reference TRBV5-4 and TRBJ2-2, the CDR3 gives the full variable domain: ETGVTQSPTHLIKTRGQQVTLRCSSQSGHNTVSWYQQALGQGPQFIFQYYREEENGRGNFPPRFSGLQFPNYSSELNVNALELDDSALYLCASSWDRGGTGELFFGEGSRLTVL.

The V gene is TRBV14, the J gene TRBJ2-3; the match to TRBD1 covers 8 bases. The V segment lost 0 bases and the J segment 0 bases; nucleotides outside the gene matches: 5. In germline, CDR1 is SGHDN, CDR2 FVKESK. This CDR3 has 17 amino acids. The CDR3: CASSQDQGASSTDTQYF. Here the CDR3 DNA reads TGTGCCAGCAGCCAAGACCAGGGGGCCTCTAGCACAGATACGCAGTATTTT.

The chain employs TRBV12-1 and TRBJ2-7; the table's D call of TRBD2 was not tested on the DNA. TRBV12-1 constitutes a pseudogene. The CDR3 is made up of 17 amino acids. In DNA, the CDR3 is TGTGCCAGCAGCTTTGTTGGCAGCGGGAGGTTCACCTACGAGCAGTACTTC. It translates to CASSFVGSGRFTYEQYF.

The rearrangement joins TRBV6-5 to TRBJ2-4; no firm D call. The germline V gene has CDR1 MNHEY and CDR2 SVGAGI. Trimming took 5 bases from V and 0 from J, leaving 8 bases between them. The CDR3 runs 14 residues. CDR3 residues: CASSPQLAKNIQYF. The CDR3 nucleotides are TGTGCCAGCAGTCCCCAGTTAGCCAAAAACATTCAGTACTTC.